Listed below are T cell receptor beta chains from one sample, sequenced in a study of blood T cell repertoires in COVID-19. TCRdb's copy holds only in-frame clones and misses some; the assay was immunoSEQ multiplex PCR. The sample has 200,000 to 250,000 clones, around 87% seen once. Sequenced input: peripheral blood. The source of these receptors is an older woman with active or convalescent COVID-19. Both conserved end residues are part of each CDR3. Fields, in order: V gene, clone size, D gene, J gene, CDR3 DNA, CDR3 protein. The D gene is left open where the match is weak. Size is omitted from some rows. Given values are once, few, many or a class for expanded clones.

>TRBV14|NA|NA|TRBJ2-3
TGTGCCAGCAGCCAAGCCTTACGGTTCACAGATACGCAGTATTTT
CASSQALRFTDTQYF
>TRBV9|once|NA|TRBJ1-4
TGTGCCAGCAGCGTAGGATGGGCAGGGAACGAAAAACTGTTTTTT
CASSVGWAGNEKLFF
>TRBV5-4|NA|NA|TRBJ2-3
TGTGCCAGCAGTTCACAGGGTACAGATACGCAGTATTTT
CASSSQGTDTQYF
>TRBV2|NA|NA|TRBJ1-4
TGTGCCAGCAGAAAAAGAGGGACAACTAATGAAAAACTGTTTTTT
CASRKRGTTNEKLFF
>TRBV19|NA|NA|TRBJ2-6
TGTGCCAGTAGTAAAAGGGGGACTGGGGCCAACGTCCTGACTTTC
CASSKRGTGANVLTF
>TRBV7-2|NA|NA|TRBJ1-2
TGTGCCAGCAGCTCTACTCATACCCCTTATGGCTACACCTTC
CASSSTHTPYGYTF
>TRBV10-3|NA|NA|TRBJ1-4
TGTGCCATCAGAGCAGGGGCAACTAATGAAAAACTGTTTTTT
CAIRAGATNEKLFF
>TRBV14|NA|TRBD2|TRBJ2-3
TGTGCCAGTAGACTAGCGGGGGGGCCCCAGGCGCAGTATTTT
CASRLAGGPQAQYF
>TRBV7-9|NA|NA|TRBJ2-1
TGTGCCAGCAGCTTAGTTACCGAGTACAATGAGCAGTTCTTC
CASSLVTEYNEQFF
>TRBV6-5|NA|TRBD1|TRBJ1-2
TGTGCCAGCGGTAGGACAGGGAGGCAGGGCTACACCTTC
CASGRTGRQGYTF
>TRBV25-1|few|TRBD1|TRBJ2-1
TGTGCCAGCAGTAGAGGGACAGGGTACGATGAGCAGTTCTTC
CASSRGTGYDEQFF
>TRBV6-2/TRBV6-3|NA|NA|TRBJ1-6
TGTGCCAGCAGTTCTTGGCCCGGAGGCAACGGATCACCCCTCCACTTT
CASSSWPGGNGSPLHF
>TRBV6-2/TRBV6-3|NA|TRBD1|TRBJ2-7
TGTGCCAGCAGTACAAGACAGGGTGGACGTCCCTACGAGCAGTACTTC
CASSTRQGGRPYEQYF
>TRBV19|NA|NA|TRBJ1-1
TGTGCCAGTAGTCAAGGACTGAGATTGAACACTGAAGCTTTCTTT
CASSQGLRLNTEAFF
>TRBV5-8|NA|TRBD1|TRBJ1-6
TGTGCCAGCAGTCCAGGACAGGGGAGGTTGTACGGATCACCCCTCCACTTT
CASSPGQGRLYGSPLHF
>TRBV6-2/TRBV6-3|few|NA|TRBJ1-5
TGTGCCAGCAGTTACCCAGGGGAGGGTTTTACGAATCAGCCCCAGCATTTT
CASSYPGEGFTNQPQHF
>TRBV27|NA|TRBD1|TRBJ1-1
TGTGCCAGCAGTTTATTCGACAGGGGCACTGAAGCTTTCTTT
CASSLFDRGTEAFF